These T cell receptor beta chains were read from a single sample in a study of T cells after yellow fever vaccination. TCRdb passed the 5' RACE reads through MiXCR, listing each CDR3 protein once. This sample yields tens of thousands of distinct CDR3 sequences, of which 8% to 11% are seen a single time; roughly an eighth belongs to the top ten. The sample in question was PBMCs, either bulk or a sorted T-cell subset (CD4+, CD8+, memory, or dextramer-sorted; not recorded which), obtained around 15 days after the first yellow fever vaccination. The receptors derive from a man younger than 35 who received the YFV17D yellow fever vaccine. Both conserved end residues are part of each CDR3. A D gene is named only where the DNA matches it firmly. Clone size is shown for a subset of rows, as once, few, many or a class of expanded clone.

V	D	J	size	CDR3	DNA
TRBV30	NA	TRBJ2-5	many	CAWSPWLETQYF	TGTGCCTGGAGTCCCTGGTTGGAGACCCAGTACTTC
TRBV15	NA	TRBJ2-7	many	CATSRADPAYEQYF	TGTGCCACCAGCAGAGCGGACCCTGCCTACGAGCAGTACTTC
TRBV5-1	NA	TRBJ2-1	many	CASSEQVGGRYNEQFF	TGCGCCAGCAGCGAGCAGGTCGGGGGGCGATACAATGAGCAGTTCTTC
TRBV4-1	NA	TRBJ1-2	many	CASSQDSGVANYGYTF	TGCGCCAGCAGCCAAGATAGCGGGGTAGCTAACTATGGCTACACCTTC
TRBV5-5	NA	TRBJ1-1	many	CASSEGAPGGTEAFF	TGTGCCAGCAGCGAGGGCGCTCCGGGGGGCACTGAAGCTTTCTTT
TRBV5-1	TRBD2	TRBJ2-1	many	CASSLAPRDYYGEQFF	TGCGCCAGCAGCTTGGCTCCCAGGGACTACTACGGTGAGCAGTTCTTC
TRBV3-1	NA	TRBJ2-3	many	CASSQQTGNTQYF	TGTGCCAGCAGCCAACAAACGGGAAATACGCAGTATTTT
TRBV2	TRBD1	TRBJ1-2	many	CASSFRDRGGYTF	TGTGCCAGCAGTTTCCGGGACAGGGGGGGCTACACCTTC
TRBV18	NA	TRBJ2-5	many	CASSPPLSGAAETQYF	TGTGCCAGCTCACCACCGTTAAGTGGGGCCGCGGAGACCCAGTACTTC
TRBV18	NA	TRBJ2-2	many	CASSPRRVGELFF	TGTGCCAGCTCACCACGGCGGGTCGGGGAGCTGTTTTTT
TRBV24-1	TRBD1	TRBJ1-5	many	CATSEGTGDQPQHF	TGTGCCACCAGTGAAGGGACAGGGGATCAGCCCCAGCATTTT
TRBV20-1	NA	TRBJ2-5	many	CSALSGVETQYF	TGCAGTGCTCTCTCGGGGGTCGAGACCCAGTACTTC
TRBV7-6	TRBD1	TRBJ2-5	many	CASSTRDRVKYF	TGTGCCAGCAGCACCCGAGACAGGGTGAAGTACTTC
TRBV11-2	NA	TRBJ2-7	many	CASSLNWEQYF	TGTGCCAGCAGCCTTAATTGGGAGCAGTACTTC
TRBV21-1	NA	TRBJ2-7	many	CASSKWRYRDRGIYEQYF	TGTGCCAGCAGCAAATGGAGGTACCGGGACAGGGGTATCTACGAGCAGTACTTC
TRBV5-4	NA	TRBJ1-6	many	CASSLDNSPLHF	TGTGCCAGCAGCCTGGATAATTCACCCCTCCACTTT
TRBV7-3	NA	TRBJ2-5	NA	CASSFQGGQETQYF	TGTGCCAGCAGTTTTCAGGGGGGTCAAGAGACCCAGTACTTC
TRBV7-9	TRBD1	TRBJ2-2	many	CASSSTDRGRSGELFF	TGTGCCAGCAGCTCCACGGACAGGGGGCGATCCGGGGAGCTGTTTTTT
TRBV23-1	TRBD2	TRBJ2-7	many	CARRLAGGRLDEQYF	TGCGCCAGACGACTAGCGGGGGGGAGGTTGGACGAGCAGTACTTC
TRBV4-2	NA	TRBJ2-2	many	CASSQRLERSNTGELFF	TGTGCCAGCAGCCAACGACTAGAAAGGTCTAACACCGGGGAGCTGTTTTTT
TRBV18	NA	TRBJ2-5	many	CASSAGTQYF	TGTGCCAGCTCAGCAGGGACCCAGTACTTC
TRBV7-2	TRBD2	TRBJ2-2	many	CASSRRTSGANTGELFF	TGTGCCAGCAGCCGCCGTACTAGCGGGGCAAACACCGGGGAGCTGTTTTTT